A single sample gave rise to the 18 T cell receptor beta chains below, sequenced in a study of OX40 agonist ivuxolimab in advanced cancers. Sequencing was performed with immunoSEQ multiplex PCR; in TCRdb, only in-frame clones are kept and a portion is missing. The sample has about 79,000 clones, about 88% seen once. The sequencing here drew on CD4+ or CD8+ T cells sorted from blood, taken in a trial of the OX40 agonist ivuxolimab. The receptors stem from an adult with an advanced solid tumor such as melanoma, head and neck, liver or kidney cancer.

This clone has only a few counts. This chain connects TRBV11-2 to TRBJ1-2; possibly TRBD1 for D (5 bases). Germline CDR1 SGHAT, CDR2 FQNNGV. This CDR3 is 14 amino acids long. Trimming removed 3 bases at V and 5 bases at J, with 13 bases between. The CDR3 nucleotides read TGTGCCAGCAGCTTTTCGGCAGGGATATATGGCTACACCTTC. This gives the protein CASSFSAGIYGYTF.

Only one count was recorded for this clone. The chain uses TRBV30 and TRBJ1-5; D is perhaps TRBD1 (5 bases). The germline V gene encodes CDR1 GTSNPN and CDR2 SVGIG (reference sequence). The CDR3 extends over 14 amino acids. The V and J ends lost 3 bases and 6 bases respectively, with 15 bases between them. CDR3 loop: CAWSPGQGGQPQHF. The CDR3 DNA reads TGTGCCTGGAGCCCGGGGCAGGGAGGTCAGCCCCAGCATTTT.

This chain connects TRBV2 to TRBJ1-5, with unresolved D. V dropped 1 base and J dropped 1 base, with 8 bases sitting between them. The CDR3 spans 15 residues. CDR1 SNHLY and CDR2 FYNNEI come from the germline V gene. The chain's CDR3 is CASSEVRSSNQPQHF. CDR3 coding DNA: TGTGCCAGCAGTGAAGTGCGGTCGAGCAATCAGCCCCAGCATTTT.

V and J are TRBV28 and TRBJ2-2; D unresolved. Trimming shortened V by 6 bases and J by 0 bases, and 8 bases separated the two germline ends. CDR3 size: 14 residues. Germline values: CDR1 MDHEN, CDR2 SYDVKM. The CDR3 coding sequence is TGTGCCAGCAGATTGTTCGCGAACACCGGGGAGCTGTTTTTT. The encoded protein is CASRLFANTGELFF.

The V call is TRBV7-3, the J call TRBJ2-2, with TRBD1 matching over 9 bases. The CDR3 has 15 amino acids. The V gene's germline CDR1 is SGHTA and CDR2 FQGTGA. After removal of 1 base from V and 7 bases from J, the junction contained 4 bases not matched to a gene. The CDR3 DNA reads as TGTGCCAGCAGCTTAAGGGACAGGGCTGTCGGGGAGCTGTTTTTT. This gives the protein CASSLRDRAVGELFF.

CDR3 sequence (DNA): TGTGCCAGTTGGACTAGCGGGAGTAGAACAGATACGCAGTATTTT. This gives the protein CASWTSGSRTDTQYF. The gene calls are TRBV6-5 and TRBJ2-3; TRBD2 matches 13 bases. After removal of 9 bases from V and 3 bases from J, the junction contained 6 bases not matched to a gene. The length of the CDR3 is 15 residues. CDR1 is MNHEY, CDR2 SVGAGI, per germline.

This sequence joins TRBV5-8 and TRBJ2-7; D gene ambiguous. The CDR3 spans 13 residues. The V gene's germline CDR1 is SGHTS and CDR2 YDEGEE. V was pared by 0 bases and J by 7 bases, with 11 bases between. The CDR3 region is CASSLEPLGEQYF. CDR3 bases: TGTGCCAGCAGCTTGGAACCCCTGGGGGAGCAGTACTTC.

V and J are TRBV2 and TRBJ2-1; 8 bases align to TRBD1. Germline CDR1 is SNHLY and CDR2 is FYNNEI. The CDR3 is 15 residues long. V was pared by 6 bases and J by 10 bases, with 14 bases of the junction left unmatched. For the CDR3, the DNA is TGTGCCAGCAGCCTCCAGGGGGCGCGGGGCGCGGAGCAGTTCTTC. This translates into CASSLQGARGAEQFF.

By its share, this clone is medium-sized (0.01 to 0.1%). The chain employs TRBV2 and TRBJ2-7; maybe TRBD1 (5 bases). The length of the CDR3 is 12 residues. Per the germline V gene, CDR1 is SNHLY and CDR2 is FYNNEI. Trimming cost V 7 bases and J 2 bases, with 9 bases left between them. The CDR3: CASTGHTYEQYF. The CDR3 DNA reads as TGTGCCAGCACAGGGCACACCTACGAGCAGTACTTC.

V gene TRBV5-1 combines with J gene TRBJ2-2; TRBD2 matches at 12 bases. The germline gives CDR1 SGHRS, CDR2 YFSETQ. The CDR3 spans 15 residues. J was trimmed by 6 bases and V by 2 bases; bases with no gene match: 2. The CDR3 sequence is CASSFSSGRAGELFF. The CDR3 DNA is TGCGCCAGCAGCTTTTCTAGCGGGAGGGCCGGGGAGCTGTTTTTT.

V and J are TRBV7-2 and TRBJ1-5, with TRBD1 as a possible D gene (6 bases). V was shortened by 1 base and J by 0 bases, with 13 bases between the two germline ends. The germline V gene encodes CDR1 SGHTA and CDR2 FQGNSA. The length of the CDR3 is 17 residues. The CDR3: CASSLGPGAYSNQPQHF. The DNA of the CDR3 is TGTGCCAGCAGCTTAGGTCCGGGGGCCTATAGCAATCAGCCCCAGCATTTT.

The rearrangement joins TRBV5-6 to TRBJ2-7; 7 positions match TRBD1. Per the germline V gene, CDR1 is SGHDT and CDR2 is YYEEEE. V gave up 4 bases and J gave up 6 bases; unmatched junction bases: 13. This CDR3 has 15 amino acids. The CDR3 DNA is TGTGCCAGCAGCCTGTCCGCTCTGACAGGGCGCGAGCAGTACTTC. Protein sequence: CASSLSALTGREQYF.

This clone has a handful of counts. The chain uses TRBV2 and TRBJ2-5, with 8 nucleotides matching TRBD2. The CDR3 extends over 16 amino acids. Trimming cost V 6 bases and J 1 base; bases outside gene matches: 10. CDR1 and CDR2 (germline): SNHLY, FYNNEI. Written as DNA, the CDR3 is TGTGCCAGCAGCAACACCGGGACTAGTTCCCAAGAGACCCAGTACTTC. It translates to CASSNTGTSSQETQYF.

This chain links TRBV4-1 with TRBJ2-2; TRBD1 matches 10 bases. Germline-derived CDR1 and CDR2 are MGHRA and YSYEKL. J was trimmed by 7 bases and V by 4 bases; bases with no gene match: 12. The CDR3 has 17 residues. This CDR3 is CASSPPKAGQGIGELFF. The CDR3 coding sequence is TGCGCCAGCAGCCCTCCTAAGGCGGGACAGGGGATCGGGGAGCTGTTTTTT.

This chain uses TRBV5-4 with TRBJ1-6; no firm D call. This CDR3 spans 13 amino acids. V was pared by 2 bases and J by 7 bases, with 7 bases between. Germline V gene sequence: CDR1 SGHNT, CDR2 YYREEE (reference sequence). CDR3 bases: TGTGCCAGCAGCTTCGGGGAAAATTCACCCCTCCACTTT. Translated, it gives CASSFGENSPLHF.

This chain connects TRBV7-2 to TRBJ1-1; D possibly corresponds to TRBD1 (5 bases). V lost 2 bases to trimming and J lost 3 bases, with 16 bases between them. Germline V gives CDR1 SGHTA, CDR2 FQGNSA. The CDR3 is 16 residues long. For the CDR3, the DNA is TGTGCCAGCAGCTTACTCGGGGCGCCAATGGACACTGAAGCTTTCTTT. As protein: CASSLLGAPMDTEAFF.

This sequence joins TRBV27 and TRBJ2-5; 8 nucleotides match TRBD2. The CDR3 contains 15 residues. J was trimmed by 3 bases and V by 5 bases; bases with no gene match: 8. Germline V lookup: CDR1 MNHEY, CDR2 SMNVEV (reference sequence). The DNA of the CDR3 is TGTGCCAGCAGTCCCTTGCCCGGGAGGGAAGAGACCCAGTACTTC. Residues: CASSPLPGREETQYF.

V is TRBV2 and J is TRBJ1-1; D unclear. Germline V gene data show CDR1 as SNHLY and CDR2 as FYNNEI. V was cut by 7 bases and J by 13 bases, with 16 bases left in between. CDR3 length equals 11 residues. The CDR3 DNA sequence: TGTGCCAGCAACGAGGGCCAGCGGGTTTTCTTT. Translation gives CASNEGQRVFF.